This T cell receptor (beta chain) was identified during a study of blood T cell repertoires in COVID-19. Across the whole study: COVID-19 samples collected from the United States, Italy and Spain covered acute and convalescent phases. Sources were T cells, B-cell-depleted T cells, or PBMCs; the material itself was cDNA or gDNA.

Germline V gene lookup returns CDR1 LGHDT and CDR2 YNNKEL (reference sequence). The CDR3 runs 15 residues. V lost 1 base to trimming and J lost 8 bases, with 15 bases between them. Measured with immunoSEQ multiplex PCR; TCRdb has only the in-frame clones, and not every one. The data hold about 74,000 clones, with under 95% observed a single time. The chain carries TRBV3-1 (or the pseudogene TRBV3-2) and TRBJ2-1, with TRBD2 as a possible D gene (6 bases). Sequenced sample: peripheral blood. This receptor was taken from a woman aged 55-70 years with active COVID-19. The CDR3 spells CASSQGGLPWDEQFF. CDR3 nucleotide sequence: TGTGCCAGCAGCCAAGGGGGACTCCCGTGGGATGAGCAGTTCTTC.